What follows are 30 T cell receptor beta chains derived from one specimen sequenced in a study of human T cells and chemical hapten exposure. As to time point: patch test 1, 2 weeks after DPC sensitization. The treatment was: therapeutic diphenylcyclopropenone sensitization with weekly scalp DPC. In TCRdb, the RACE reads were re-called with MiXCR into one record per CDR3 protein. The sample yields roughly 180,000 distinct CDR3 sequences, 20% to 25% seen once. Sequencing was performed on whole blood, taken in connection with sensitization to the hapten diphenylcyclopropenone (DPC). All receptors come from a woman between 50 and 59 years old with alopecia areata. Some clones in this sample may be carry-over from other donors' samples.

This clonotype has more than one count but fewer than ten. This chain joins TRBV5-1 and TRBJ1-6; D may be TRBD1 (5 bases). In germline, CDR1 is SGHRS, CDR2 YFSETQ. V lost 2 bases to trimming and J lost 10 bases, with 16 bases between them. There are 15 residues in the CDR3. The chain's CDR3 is CASSFTTGGGSPLHF. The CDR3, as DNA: TGCGCCAGCAGCTTTACTACGGGGGGTGGCTCACCCCTCCACTTT. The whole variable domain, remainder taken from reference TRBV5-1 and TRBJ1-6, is KAGVTQTPRYLIKTRGQQVTLSCSPISGHRSVSWYQQTPGQGLQFLFEYFSETQRNKGNFPGRFSGRQFSNSRSEMNVSTLELGDSALYLCASSFTTGGGSPLHFGNGTRLTVT.

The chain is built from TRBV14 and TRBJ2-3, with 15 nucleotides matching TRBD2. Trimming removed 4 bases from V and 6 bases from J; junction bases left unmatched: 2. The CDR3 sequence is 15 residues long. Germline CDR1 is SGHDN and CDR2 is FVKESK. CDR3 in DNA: TGTGCCAGCAGCCGGACTAGCGGGAGGGGTGATACGCAGTATTTT. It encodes CASSRTSGRGDTQYF.

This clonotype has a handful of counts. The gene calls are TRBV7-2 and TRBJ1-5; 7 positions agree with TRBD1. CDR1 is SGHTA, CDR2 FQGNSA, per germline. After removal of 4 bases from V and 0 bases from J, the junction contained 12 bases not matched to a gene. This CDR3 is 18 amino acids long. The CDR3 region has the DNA TGTGCCAGCAGCTCCCCGACAGGGAGCCCCAATAGCAATCAGCCCCAGCATTTT. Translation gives CASSSPTGSPNSNQPQHF.

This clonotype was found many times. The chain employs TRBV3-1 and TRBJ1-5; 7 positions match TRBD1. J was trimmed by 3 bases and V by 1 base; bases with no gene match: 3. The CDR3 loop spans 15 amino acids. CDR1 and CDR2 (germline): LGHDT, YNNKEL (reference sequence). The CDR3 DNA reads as TGTGCCAGCAGCCAAGGACAGGGAAACAATCAGCCCCAGCATTTT. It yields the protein CASSQGQGNNQPQHF.

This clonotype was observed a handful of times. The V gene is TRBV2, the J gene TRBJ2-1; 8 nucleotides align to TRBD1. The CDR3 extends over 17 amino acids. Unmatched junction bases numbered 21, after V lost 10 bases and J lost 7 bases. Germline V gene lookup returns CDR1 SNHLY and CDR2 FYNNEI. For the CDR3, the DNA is TGTGCCACCAAAAAAGACCGGACCCACAGGGGGTTGAATGAGCAGTTCTTC. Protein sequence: CATKKDRTHRGLNEQFF. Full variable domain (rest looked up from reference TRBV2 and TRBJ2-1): EPEVTQTPSHQVTQMGQEVILRCVPISNHLYFYWYRQILGQKVEFLVSFYNNEISEKSEIFDDQFSVERPDGSNFTLKIRSTKLEDSAMYFCATKKDRTHRGLNEQFFGPGTRLTVL.

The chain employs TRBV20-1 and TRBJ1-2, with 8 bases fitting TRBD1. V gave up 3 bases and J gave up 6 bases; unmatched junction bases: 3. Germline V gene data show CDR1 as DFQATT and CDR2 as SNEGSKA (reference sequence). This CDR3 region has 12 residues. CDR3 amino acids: CSASGTGHGYTF. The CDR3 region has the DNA TGCAGTGCTAGTGGGACAGGACATGGCTACACCTTC.

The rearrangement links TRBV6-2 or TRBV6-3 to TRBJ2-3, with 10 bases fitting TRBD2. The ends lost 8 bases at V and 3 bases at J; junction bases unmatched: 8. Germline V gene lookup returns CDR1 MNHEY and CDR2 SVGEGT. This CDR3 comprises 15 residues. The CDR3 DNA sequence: TGTGCCAGCGGAGACCCGGGACTAGCGACAGATACGCAGTATTTT. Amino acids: CASGDPGLATDTQYF.

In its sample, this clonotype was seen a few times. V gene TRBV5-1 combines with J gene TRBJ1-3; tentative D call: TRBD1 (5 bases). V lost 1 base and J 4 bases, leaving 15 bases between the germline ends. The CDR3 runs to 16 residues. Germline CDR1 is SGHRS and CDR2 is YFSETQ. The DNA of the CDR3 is TGCGCCAGCAGCTTGACAGGACACACAACGGGAAACACCATATATTTT. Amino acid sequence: CASSLTGHTTGNTIYF.

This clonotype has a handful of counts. The CDR3 spells CASRNGLVGAQYF. The DNA of the CDR3 is TGTGCCAGCAGGAACGGACTAGTGGGAGCGCAGTATTTT. The rearrangement uses TRBV11-2 and TRBJ2-3; TRBD2 aligns across 7 bases. Per the germline V gene, CDR1 is SGHAT and CDR2 is FQNNGV. This CDR3 region has 13 residues. The V gene end was trimmed by 6 bases and the J gene end by 10 bases; junction bases not matched to a gene: 10.

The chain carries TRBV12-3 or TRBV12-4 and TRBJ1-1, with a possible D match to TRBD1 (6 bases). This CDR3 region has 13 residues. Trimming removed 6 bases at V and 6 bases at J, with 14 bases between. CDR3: CASREGGKPEAFF. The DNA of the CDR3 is TGTGCCAGCAGAGAGGGGGGCAAGCCTGAAGCTTTCTTT.

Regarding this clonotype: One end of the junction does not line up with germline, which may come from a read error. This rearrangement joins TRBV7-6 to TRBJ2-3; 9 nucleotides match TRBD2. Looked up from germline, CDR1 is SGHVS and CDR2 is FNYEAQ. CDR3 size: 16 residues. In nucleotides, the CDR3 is TGTGTCAGCAGCTTATTGGCTAGCGGGATGACAGATACGCAGTATTTT. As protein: CVSSLLASGMTDTQYF.

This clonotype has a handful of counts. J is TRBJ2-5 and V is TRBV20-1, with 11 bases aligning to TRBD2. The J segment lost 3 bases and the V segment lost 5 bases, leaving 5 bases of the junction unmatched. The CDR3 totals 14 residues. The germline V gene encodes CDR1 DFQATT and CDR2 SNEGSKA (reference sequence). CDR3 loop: CSAQGGLAEETQYF. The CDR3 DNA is TGCAGTGCTCAAGGGGGACTAGCGGAAGAGACCCAGTACTTC.

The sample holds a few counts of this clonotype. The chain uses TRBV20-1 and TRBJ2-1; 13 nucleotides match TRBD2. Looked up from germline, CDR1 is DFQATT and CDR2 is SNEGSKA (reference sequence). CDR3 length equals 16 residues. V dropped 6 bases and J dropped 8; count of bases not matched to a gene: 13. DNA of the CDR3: TGCAGTGCAACAAGACTAGCGGGAGGAGTTAGTGATGAGCAGTTCTTC. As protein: CSATRLAGGVSDEQFF.

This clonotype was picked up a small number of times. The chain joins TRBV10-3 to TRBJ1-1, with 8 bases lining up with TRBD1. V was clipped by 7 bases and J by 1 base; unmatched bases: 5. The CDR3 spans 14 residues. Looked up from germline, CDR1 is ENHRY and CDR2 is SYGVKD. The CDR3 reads CAITRGQGNTEAFF. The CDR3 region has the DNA TGTGCCATCACCCGCGGACAGGGGAACACTGAAGCTTTCTTT.

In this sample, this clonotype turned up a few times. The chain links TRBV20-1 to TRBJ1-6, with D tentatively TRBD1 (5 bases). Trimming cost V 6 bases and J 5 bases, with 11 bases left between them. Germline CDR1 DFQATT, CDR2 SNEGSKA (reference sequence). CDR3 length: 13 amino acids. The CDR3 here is CSARVDHNSPLHF. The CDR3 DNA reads TGCAGTGCCAGGGTAGATCATAATTCACCCCTCCACTTT.

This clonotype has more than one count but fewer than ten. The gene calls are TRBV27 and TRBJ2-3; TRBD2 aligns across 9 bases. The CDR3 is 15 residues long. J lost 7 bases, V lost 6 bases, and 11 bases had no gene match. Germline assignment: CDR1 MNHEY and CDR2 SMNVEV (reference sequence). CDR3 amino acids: CASRGLASLPYTQYF. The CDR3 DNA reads TGTGCCAGCAGAGGACTAGCGAGTTTGCCTTATACGCAGTATTTT.

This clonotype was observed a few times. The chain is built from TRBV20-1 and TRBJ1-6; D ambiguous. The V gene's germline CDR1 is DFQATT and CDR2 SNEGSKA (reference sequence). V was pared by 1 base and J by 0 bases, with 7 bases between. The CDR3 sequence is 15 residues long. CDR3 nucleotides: TGCAGTGCTAGAGTAGCCAGCTCCTATAATTCACCCCTCCACTTT. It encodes CSARVASSYNSPLHF.

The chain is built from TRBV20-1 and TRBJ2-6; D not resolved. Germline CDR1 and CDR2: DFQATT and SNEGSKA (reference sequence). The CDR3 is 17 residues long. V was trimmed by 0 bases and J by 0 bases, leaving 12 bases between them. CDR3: CSARDHGGSSGANVLTF. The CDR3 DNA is TGCAGTGCTAGAGATCACGGCGGTAGCTCTGGGGCCAACGTCCTGACTTTC.

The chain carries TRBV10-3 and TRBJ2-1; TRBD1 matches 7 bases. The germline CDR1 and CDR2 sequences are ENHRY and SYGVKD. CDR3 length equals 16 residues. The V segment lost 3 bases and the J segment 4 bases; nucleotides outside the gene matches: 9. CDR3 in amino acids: CAISDPWDRTYNEQFF. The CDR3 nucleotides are TGTGCCATCAGTGACCCTTGGGACAGAACATACAATGAGCAGTTCTTC.

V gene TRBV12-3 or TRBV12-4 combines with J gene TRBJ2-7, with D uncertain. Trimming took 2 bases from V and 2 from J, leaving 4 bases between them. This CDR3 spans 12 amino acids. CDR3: CASSLLPYEQYF. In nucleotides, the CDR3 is TGTGCCAGCAGTTTACTGCCCTACGAGCAGTACTTC.

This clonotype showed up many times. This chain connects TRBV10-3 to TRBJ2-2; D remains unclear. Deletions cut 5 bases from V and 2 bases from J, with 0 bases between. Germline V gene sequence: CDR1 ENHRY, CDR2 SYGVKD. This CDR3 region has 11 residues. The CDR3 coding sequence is TGTGCCATCAGTAACACCGGGGAGCTGTTTTTT. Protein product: CAISNTGELFF.

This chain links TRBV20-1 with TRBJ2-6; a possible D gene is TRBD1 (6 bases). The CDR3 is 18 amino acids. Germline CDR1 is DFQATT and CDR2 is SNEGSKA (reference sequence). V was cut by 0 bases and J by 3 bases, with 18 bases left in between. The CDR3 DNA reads TGCAGTGCTAGAGATCGACGCAACAGGGTAGATGGGGCCAACGTCCTGACTTTC. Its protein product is CSARDRRNRVDGANVLTF.

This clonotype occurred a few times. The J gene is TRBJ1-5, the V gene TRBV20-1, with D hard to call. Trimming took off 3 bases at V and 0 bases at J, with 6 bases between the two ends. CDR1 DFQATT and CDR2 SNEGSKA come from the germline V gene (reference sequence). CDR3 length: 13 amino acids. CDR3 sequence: CSASERSNQPQHF. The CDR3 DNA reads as TGCAGTGCTAGTGAGCGTAGCAATCAGCCCCAGCATTTT.

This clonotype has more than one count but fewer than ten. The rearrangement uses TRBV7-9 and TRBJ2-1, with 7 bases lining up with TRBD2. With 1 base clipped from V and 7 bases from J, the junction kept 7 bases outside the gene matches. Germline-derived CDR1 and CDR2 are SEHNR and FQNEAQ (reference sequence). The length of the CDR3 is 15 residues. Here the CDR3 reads CASSLGDYSGNEQFF. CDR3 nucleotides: TGTGCCAGCAGCTTAGGGGACTATTCCGGGAATGAGCAGTTCTTC. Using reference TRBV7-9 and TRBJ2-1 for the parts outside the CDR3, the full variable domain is DTGVSQNPRHKITKRGQNVTFRCDPISEHNRLYWYRQTLGQGPEFLTYFQNEAQLEKSRLLSDRFSAERPKGSFSTLEIQRTEQGDSAMYLCASSLGDYSGNEQFFGPGTRLTVL.

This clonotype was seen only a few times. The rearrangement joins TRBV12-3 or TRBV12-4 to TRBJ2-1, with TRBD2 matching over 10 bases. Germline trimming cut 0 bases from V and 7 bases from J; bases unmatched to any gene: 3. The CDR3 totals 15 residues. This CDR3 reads CASSLALAGTNEQFF. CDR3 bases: TGTGCCAGCAGTTTAGCACTAGCGGGAACGAATGAGCAGTTCTTC.

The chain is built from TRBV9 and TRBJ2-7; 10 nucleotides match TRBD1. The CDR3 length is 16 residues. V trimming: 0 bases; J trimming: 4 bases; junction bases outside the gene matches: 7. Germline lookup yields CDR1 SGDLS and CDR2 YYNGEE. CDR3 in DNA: TGTGCCAGCAGCGTAGCCGGGGGACAGGGGTTTTACGAGCAGTACTTC. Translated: CASSVAGGQGFYEQYF.

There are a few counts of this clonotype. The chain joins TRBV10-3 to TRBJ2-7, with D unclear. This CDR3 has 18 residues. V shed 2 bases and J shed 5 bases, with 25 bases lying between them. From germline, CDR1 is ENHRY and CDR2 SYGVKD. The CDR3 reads CAISEPPSRPLRPHEQYF. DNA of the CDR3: TGTGCCATCAGTGAGCCACCATCTCGACCCCTCCGGCCTCACGAGCAGTACTTC.

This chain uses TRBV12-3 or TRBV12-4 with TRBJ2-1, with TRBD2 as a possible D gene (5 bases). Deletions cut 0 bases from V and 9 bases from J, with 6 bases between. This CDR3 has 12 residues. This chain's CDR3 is CASSLARVEQFF. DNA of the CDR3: TGTGCCAGCAGTTTAGCGAGGGTTGAGCAGTTCTTC.

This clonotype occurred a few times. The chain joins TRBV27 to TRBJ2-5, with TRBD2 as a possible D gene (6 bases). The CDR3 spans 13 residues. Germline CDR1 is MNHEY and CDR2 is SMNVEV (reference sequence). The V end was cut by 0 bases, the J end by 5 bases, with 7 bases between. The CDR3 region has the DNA TGTGCCAGCAGTTTATCGGGGAGGGAGACCCAGTACTTC. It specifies CASSLSGRETQYF.

Here the CDR3 reads CSARDTRGSYEQYF. The CDR3 region has the DNA TGCAGTGCTAGAGATACCAGGGGGTCCTACGAGCAGTACTTC. The chain uses TRBV20-1 and TRBJ2-7, with 7 positions matching TRBD1. V was pared by 0 bases and J by 1 base, with 3 bases of the junction left unmatched. The CDR3 consists of 14 residues. CDR1 DFQATT and CDR2 SNEGSKA come from the germline V gene (reference sequence).